This TCR beta chain was recovered during a study of blood T cell repertoires in COVID-19. Study-level background: COVID-19 samples from acute and convalescent phases originated in the United States, Italy and Spain. PBMCs, B-cell-depleted T cells, or T cells were the source of the cDNA or gDNA that made up the material.

The junction had 10 bases not matched to a gene; V was cut back by 1 base and J by 8 bases. CDR1 and CDR2 (germline): SEHNR, FQNEAQ (reference sequence). The CDR3 extends over 16 amino acids. Source study methods: The authors estimated nucleated cell counts from reference gene primer amplification. The repertoire was sequenced with immunoSEQ multiplex PCR; TCRdb's copy has only in-frame clones and lacks some. The V and J calls and clone size are taken from that table; D and trimming were inferred from the DNA. The table records 310,000 or so clones, around 87% of them present only once. The chain employs TRBV7-9 and TRBJ1-4, with 7 bases lining up with TRBD1. Specimen: peripheral blood. This TCR was recovered from a woman in her thirties who had recovered from COVID-19. DNA for the CDR3: TGTGCCAGCAGCTTAGAGTGGGGGACAGCGCACGAAAAACTGTTTTTT. Amino acids: CASSLEWGTAHEKLFF.